This T cell receptor (beta chain) came from a study of T cells after yellow fever vaccination. This CDR3 is built from 19 residues. Trimming took 5 bases from V and 0 from J, leaving 22 bases between them. Per the germline V gene, CDR1 is SGHAT and CDR2 is FQNNGV. TCRdb independently ran MiXCR on the 5' RACE reads; one entry per CDR3 protein. Of more than 110,000 distinct CDR3 sequences detected, around 6.3% appear once; the ten largest clones hold 0.5% to 0.65%. Specimen: CD4+ T cells sorted from PBMCs, collected 10 days after the yellow fever booster vaccination. This receptor was identified in a man between 25 and 39 years old who received the YFV17D yellow fever vaccine. The V and J genes are TRBV11-2 and TRBJ1-4; D may be TRBD1 (5 bases). CDR3 region: CASSPTSGLRVATNEKLFF. CDR3 sequence (DNA): TGTGCCAGCAGCCCTACCTCGGGACTCAGAGTTGCAACTAATGAAAAACTGTTTTTT.